The clone carrying this T cell receptor beta chain was observed many times. The CDR3 spans 14 residues. CDR1 is DFQATT, CDR2 SNEGSKA, per germline (reference sequence). V lost 6 bases and J lost 0; bases outside the gene matches: 8. TCRdb reanalyzed the PCR reads with MiXCR. The table includes over 20,000 clones, approximately 14% detected once. Thyroid surgery was preceded by no treatment in any patient. The data stem from a study of metastatic and nonmetastatic thyroid tumors. The rearrangement uses TRBV20-1 and TRBJ2-7; 7 bases agree with TRBD2. The TCR originated in a female donor with papillary thyroid cancer or a benign thyroid nodule (not recorded which). Some clones in this sample may be carry-over from other donors' samples. The source material was blood. The CDR3, as DNA: TGCAGTGCAAGCCAGCGGGACCGCTCCTACGAGCAGTACTTC. This sequence encodes CSASQRDRSYEQYF.